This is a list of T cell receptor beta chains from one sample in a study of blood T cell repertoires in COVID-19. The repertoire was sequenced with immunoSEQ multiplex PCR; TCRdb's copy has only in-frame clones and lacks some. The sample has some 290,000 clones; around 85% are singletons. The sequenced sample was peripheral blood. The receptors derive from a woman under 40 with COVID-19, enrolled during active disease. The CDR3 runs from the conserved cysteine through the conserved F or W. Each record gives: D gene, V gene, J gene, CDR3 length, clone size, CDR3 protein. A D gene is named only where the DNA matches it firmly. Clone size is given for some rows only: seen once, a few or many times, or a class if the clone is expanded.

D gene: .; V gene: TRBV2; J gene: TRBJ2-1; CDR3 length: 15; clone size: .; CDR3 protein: CASRSAVSSYNEQFF
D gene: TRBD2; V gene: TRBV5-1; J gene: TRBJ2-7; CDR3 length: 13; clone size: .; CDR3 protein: CASRVAGNYEQYF
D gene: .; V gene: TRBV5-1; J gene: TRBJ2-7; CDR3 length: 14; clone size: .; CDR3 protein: CASSPRGGAYEQYF
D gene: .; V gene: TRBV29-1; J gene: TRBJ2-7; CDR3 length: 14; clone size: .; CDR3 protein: CSVDLGATGYEQYF
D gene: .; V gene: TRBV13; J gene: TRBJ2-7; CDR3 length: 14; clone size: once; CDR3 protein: CASSGRGLSYEQYF
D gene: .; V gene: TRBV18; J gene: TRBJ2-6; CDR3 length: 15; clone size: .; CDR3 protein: CASSDQGSGANVLTF
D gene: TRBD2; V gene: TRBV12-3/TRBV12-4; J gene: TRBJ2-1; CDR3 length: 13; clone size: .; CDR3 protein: CASSLGGQRGEFF
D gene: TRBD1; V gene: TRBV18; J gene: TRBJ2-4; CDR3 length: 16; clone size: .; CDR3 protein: CASSRGQTTSKNIQYF
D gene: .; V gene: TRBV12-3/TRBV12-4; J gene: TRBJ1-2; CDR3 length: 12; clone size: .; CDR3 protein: CASTRQFSEYTF
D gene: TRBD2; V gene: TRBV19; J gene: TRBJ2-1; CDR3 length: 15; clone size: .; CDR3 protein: CASSKLAGAYNEQFF
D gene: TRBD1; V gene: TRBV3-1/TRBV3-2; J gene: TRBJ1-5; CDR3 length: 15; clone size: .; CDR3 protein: CASSQSQGAGQPQHF
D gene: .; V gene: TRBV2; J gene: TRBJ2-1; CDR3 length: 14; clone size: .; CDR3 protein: CASSEVSGTDKQFF
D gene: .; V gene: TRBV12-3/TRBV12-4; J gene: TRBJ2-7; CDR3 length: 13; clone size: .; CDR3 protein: CASSLTTGLEQYF
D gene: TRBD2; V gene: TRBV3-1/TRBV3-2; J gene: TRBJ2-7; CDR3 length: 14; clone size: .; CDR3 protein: CASSMASGGREQYF
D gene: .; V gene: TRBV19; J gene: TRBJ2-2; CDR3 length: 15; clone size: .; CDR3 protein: CASSIIYRGGGELFF
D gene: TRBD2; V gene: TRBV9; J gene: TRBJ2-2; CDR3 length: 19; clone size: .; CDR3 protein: CASSVEGGRRGSNTRELFF
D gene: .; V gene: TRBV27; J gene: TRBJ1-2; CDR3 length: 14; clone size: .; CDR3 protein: CASSGGRGNYGYTF
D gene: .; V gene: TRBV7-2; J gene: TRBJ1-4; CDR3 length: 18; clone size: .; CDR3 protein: CASSLGREGVWANEKLFF
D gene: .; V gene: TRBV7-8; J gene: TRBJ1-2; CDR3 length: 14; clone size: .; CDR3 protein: CASSPQKANYGYTF
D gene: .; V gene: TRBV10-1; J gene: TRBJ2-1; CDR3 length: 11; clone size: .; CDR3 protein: CASSLRDEQFF
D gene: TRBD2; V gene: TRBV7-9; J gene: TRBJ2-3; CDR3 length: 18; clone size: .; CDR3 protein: CASSLGLAGGRFKDTQYF
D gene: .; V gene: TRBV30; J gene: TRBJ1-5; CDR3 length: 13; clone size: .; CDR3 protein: CAWSGGSGQPQHF
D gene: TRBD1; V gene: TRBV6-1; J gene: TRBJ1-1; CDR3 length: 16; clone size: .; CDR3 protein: CASSEARGGLNTEAFF
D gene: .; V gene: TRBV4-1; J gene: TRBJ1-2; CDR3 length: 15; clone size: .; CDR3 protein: CASSQDRNRAYGYTF
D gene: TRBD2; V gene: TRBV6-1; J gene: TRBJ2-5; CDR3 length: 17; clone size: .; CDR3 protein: CASSGGLAGGLRETQYF
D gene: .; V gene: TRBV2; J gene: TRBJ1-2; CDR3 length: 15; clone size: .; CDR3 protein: CASSQRPGRQYGYTF
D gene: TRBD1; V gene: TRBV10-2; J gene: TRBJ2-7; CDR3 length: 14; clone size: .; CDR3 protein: CASGHPGQGLWGDF
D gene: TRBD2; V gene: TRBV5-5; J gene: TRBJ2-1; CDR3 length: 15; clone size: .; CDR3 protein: CASSLVAGERDEQFF
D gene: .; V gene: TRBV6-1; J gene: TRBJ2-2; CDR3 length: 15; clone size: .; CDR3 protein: CASSRRGARTGELFF
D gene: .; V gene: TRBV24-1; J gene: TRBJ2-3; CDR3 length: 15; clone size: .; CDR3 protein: CATSYAGLGRDTQYF
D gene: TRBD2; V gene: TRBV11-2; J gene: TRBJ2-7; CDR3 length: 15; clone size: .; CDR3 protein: CASSLGASGGYEQYF
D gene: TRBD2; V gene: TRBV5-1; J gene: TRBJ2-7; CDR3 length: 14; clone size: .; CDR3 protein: CASRKAGSSYEQYF
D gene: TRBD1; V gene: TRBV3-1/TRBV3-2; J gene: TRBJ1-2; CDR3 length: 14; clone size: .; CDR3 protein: CASSQRTGINGYTF
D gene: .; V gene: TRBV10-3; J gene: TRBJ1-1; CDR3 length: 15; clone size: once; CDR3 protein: CAISSGTLPNTEAFF
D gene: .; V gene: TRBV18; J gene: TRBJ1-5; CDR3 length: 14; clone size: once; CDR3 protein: CASSLSYSNQPQHF
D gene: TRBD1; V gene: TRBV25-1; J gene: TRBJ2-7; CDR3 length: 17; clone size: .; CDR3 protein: CASSPPPDRVHSYEQYF
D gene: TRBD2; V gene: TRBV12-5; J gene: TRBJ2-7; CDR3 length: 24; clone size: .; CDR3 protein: CASGLPRQSSIQGRIGTSLYEQYF
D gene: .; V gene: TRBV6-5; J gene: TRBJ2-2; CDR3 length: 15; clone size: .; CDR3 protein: CATNPKGQNTGELFF
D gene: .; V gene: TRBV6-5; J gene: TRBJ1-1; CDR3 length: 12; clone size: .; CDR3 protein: CASSGEYTEAFF
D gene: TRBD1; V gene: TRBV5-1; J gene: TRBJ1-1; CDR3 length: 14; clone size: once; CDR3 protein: CASSVQGATTEAFF
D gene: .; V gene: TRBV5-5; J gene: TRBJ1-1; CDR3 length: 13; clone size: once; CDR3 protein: CASSSGDKTEAFF
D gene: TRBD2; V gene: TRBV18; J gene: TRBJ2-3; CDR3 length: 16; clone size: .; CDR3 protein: CASSPASGAFSDTQYF
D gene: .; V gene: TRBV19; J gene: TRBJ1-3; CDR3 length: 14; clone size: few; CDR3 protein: CASRRVSSGNTIYF
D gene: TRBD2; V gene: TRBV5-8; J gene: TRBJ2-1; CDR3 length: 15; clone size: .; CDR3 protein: CASSLRRGGINEQFF
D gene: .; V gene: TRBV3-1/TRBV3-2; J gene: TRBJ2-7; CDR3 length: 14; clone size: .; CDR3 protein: CASSDDGGSYEQYF
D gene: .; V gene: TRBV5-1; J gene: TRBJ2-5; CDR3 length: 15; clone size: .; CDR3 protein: CASSLGQTYQETQYF
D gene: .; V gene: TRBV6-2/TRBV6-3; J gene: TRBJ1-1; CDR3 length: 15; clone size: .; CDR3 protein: CASSRPGTPYTEAFF
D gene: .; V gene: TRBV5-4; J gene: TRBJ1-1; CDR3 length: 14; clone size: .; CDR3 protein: CASSLAGAGTEAFF
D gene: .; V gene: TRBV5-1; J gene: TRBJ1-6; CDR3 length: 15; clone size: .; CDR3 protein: CASREGSYSNSPLHF
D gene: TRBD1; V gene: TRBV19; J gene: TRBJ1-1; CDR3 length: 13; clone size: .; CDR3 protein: CASSSHRGTEAFF
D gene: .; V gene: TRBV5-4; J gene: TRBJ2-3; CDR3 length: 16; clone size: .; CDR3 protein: CASSSDWEVGTDTQYF
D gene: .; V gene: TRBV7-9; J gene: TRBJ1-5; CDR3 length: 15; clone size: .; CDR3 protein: CASSLHQGTNQPQHF
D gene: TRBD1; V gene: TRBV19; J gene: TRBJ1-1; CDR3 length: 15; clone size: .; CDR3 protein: CASSTGTGRNTEAFF
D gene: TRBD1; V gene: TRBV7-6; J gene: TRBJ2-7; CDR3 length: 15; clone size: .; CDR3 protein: CASSPIQGGSYEQYF